The 10 T cell receptor beta chains below come from one sample, sequenced in a study of OX40 agonist ivuxolimab in advanced cancers. Only in-frame clones appear in the TCRdb table, and some are missing; sequencing was by immunoSEQ multiplex PCR. The table lists 52,000 or so clones, approximately 87% of them singletons. The sample here was CD4+ or CD8+ T cells sorted from blood, taken in a trial of the OX40 agonist ivuxolimab. The receptors derive from an adult with an advanced solid tumor such as melanoma, head and neck, liver or kidney cancer.

The rearrangement uses TRBV11-1 and TRBJ2-7; a weak D match, TRBD1 (6 bases). Germline CDR1 and CDR2: SGHAT and FQDESV (reference sequence). The CDR3 extends over 16 amino acids. V was pared by 3 bases and J by 4 bases, with 19 bases between. The CDR3 spells CASSLTTGLGMYEQYF. DNA for the CDR3: TGTGCCAGCAGCTTGACTACAGGGCTCGGTATGTACGAGCAGTACTTC.

The rearrangement links TRBV5-4 to TRBJ2-3; D is ambiguous. V was shortened by 4 bases and J by 0 bases, with 12 bases between the two germline ends. Per the germline V gene, CDR1 is SGHNT and CDR2 is YYREEE (reference sequence). This CDR3 has 15 amino acids. The CDR3 loop reads CASSPSVASTDTQYF. CDR3 DNA sequence: TGTGCCAGCAGCCCGTCCGTGGCTAGCACAGATACGCAGTATTTT.

The chain joins TRBV7-8 to TRBJ1-1; D is uncertain. V lost 1 base, J lost 6 bases, and 18 bases lay in between. Germline V gene sequence: CDR1 SGHVS, CDR2 FQNEAQ. The CDR3 spans 16 residues. This CDR3 reads CASSLDVQAAVAEAFF. The DNA for the CDR3 is TGTGCCAGCAGCTTAGACGTGCAGGCGGCTGTCGCTGAAGCTTTCTTT.

The chain links TRBV7-2 to TRBJ2-5, with D possibly TRBD2 on 5 matching bases. Per the germline V gene, CDR1 is SGHTA and CDR2 is FQGNSA. This CDR3 region has 12 residues. V dropped 5 bases and J dropped 7 bases, with 11 bases sitting between them. The CDR3 sequence: CASSNGVGTQYF. In DNA form, the CDR3 reads TGTGCCAGCAGCAACGGGGTTGGGACCCAGTACTTC.

This clone has just one count. CDR3 residues: CASSVRGAANNQPQHF. The DNA for the CDR3 is TGCGCCAGCAGCGTCCGGGGAGCAGCAAACAATCAGCCCCAGCATTTT. This chain connects TRBV4-1 to TRBJ1-5; D is uncertain. V was pared by 5 bases and J by 3 bases, with 17 bases between. Per germline, CDR1 MGHRA and CDR2 YSYEKL. There are 16 residues in the CDR3.

The rearrangement uses TRBV18 and TRBJ2-7, with D possibly matching TRBD1 (5 bases). CDR3 size: 14 residues. Trimming pared 6 bases from V and 2 bases from J, leaving 14 bases between. Germline V CDR1 and CDR2: KGHSH, LQKENI. CDR3 DNA sequence: TGTGCCAGCTCCTTATTACAGGCGACCTACGAGCAGTACTTC. It translates to CASSLLQATYEQYF.

The chain carries TRBV19 and TRBJ1-5, with D unclear. V was clipped by 3 bases and J by 0 bases, with 6 bases between them. Germline CDR1 reads LNHDA; CDR2 reads SQIVND (reference sequence). The CDR3 has 14 residues. The chain's CDR3 is CASSIASSNQPQHF. CDR3 nucleotide sequence: TGTGCCAGTAGTATTGCTAGTAGCAATCAGCCCCAGCATTTT.

J is TRBJ1-1 and V is TRBV7-9; TRBD1 agrees at 7 bases. The CDR3 has 14 residues. V lost 2 bases and J lost 2; bases outside the gene matches: 2. Looked up from germline, CDR1 is SEHNR and CDR2 is FQNEAQ (reference sequence). CDR3 sequence reads: CASSLQGGNTEAFF. The CDR3 DNA is TGTGCCAGCAGCTTACAGGGGGGAAACACTGAAGCTTTCTTT.

The chain uses TRBV19 and TRBJ1-2, with D uncertain. The CDR3 has 16 residues. The V gene's germline CDR1 is LNHDA and CDR2 SQIVND (reference sequence). The V end lost 3 bases, the J end lost 4 bases, and 18 bases lay between the germline ends. The CDR3 region is CASSIAAADHIYGYTF. In DNA form, the CDR3 reads TGTGCCAGTAGTATCGCCGCCGCTGATCATATCTATGGCTACACCTTC.

V and J are TRBV6-5 and TRBJ1-1; D is undetermined. V was clipped by 0 bases and J by 12 bases, with 8 bases between them. The CDR3 sequence is 11 residues long. Germline values: CDR1 MNHEY, CDR2 SVGAGI. CDR3 protein: CASSYSSRTFF. DNA of the CDR3: TGTGCCAGCAGTTACTCGAGTCGTACTTTCTTT.